One T cell receptor beta chain is described in this entry. Its matching antigen is unknown. This sample stems from a study of PD-L1 blockade in urothelial cancer. About the research overall: Blood analysis took place 3 weeks (second dose) and 6 weeks after treatment start. Study-level findings and limits: Pretreatment TCR clonality in blood, when below the median, was predictive of better survival.

The CDR3 sequence is 13 residues long. Germline CDR1 SGHVT, CDR2 SQSDAQ. V was trimmed by 5 bases and J by 2 bases, leaving 7 bases between them. Here immunoSEQ multiplex PCR was the method, and the copy in TCRdb shows in-frame clones only, minus some. The table lists approximately 80,000 clones, 82% of them singletons. The TCR comes from a man between 70 and 80 years old with urothelial cancer. Material: PBMCs, obtained around atezolizumab (anti-PD-L1) treatment. The chain carries TRBV7-4 and TRBJ1-5; the D is unclear. The CDR3 is CASSGGGNQPQHF. CDR3 bases: TGTGCCAGCAGCGGAGGCGGCAATCAGCCCCAGCATTTT.